This T cell receptor (beta chain) was sequenced for a study of cytomegalovirus exposure and HLA in healthy donors. Study at large: About 79% of around 390 genotyped donors fell in the Caucasian-associated ancestry cluster. Study-level results: Some TCR beta chains (164 of them) were listed as cytomegalovirus-associated. V- and J-gene trimming in TCR beta was tied to a missense DCLRE1C variant by an analysis performed later. The classifier reportedly diagnosed cytomegalovirus status with high sensitivity and specificity.

This CDR3 comprises 13 residues. Germline-derived CDR1 and CDR2 are SGHRS and YFSETQ. V was clipped by 0 bases and J by 6 bases; unmatched bases: 0. PCR used 60 Vbeta primers and 13 Jbeta primers. TCRdb keeps only in-frame clones here, not all; method: immunoSEQ multiplex PCR. The sample lists about 160,000 clones; 83% were seen once. This clone was detected a few times. Its antigen is unidentified. The clonotype comes from a man aged 45-65 years in good health and CMV-seropositive. The chain has TRBV5-1 and TRBJ1-5; 7 nucleotides agree with TRBD1. The source material was PBMCs. CDR3 coding DNA: TGCGCCAGCAGCTTGGGGACAGGTCAGCCCCAGCATTTT. Protein: CASSLGTGQPQHF.